These 7 T cell receptor beta chains were sequenced from one sample in a study of response to subunit inactivated influenza vaccine. One entry per CDR3 protein results from TCRdb running MiXCR on the RT-PCR reads. The sample holds under 800,000 distinct CDR3 sequences, 14% seen once. The starting material was PBMCs from blood, obtained 14 to 15 days before vaccination. These receptors were taken from a man aged 50 to 60 who received an inactivated influenza vaccine.

V and J are TRBV11-2 and TRBJ1-1; D is perhaps TRBD1 (6 bases). This CDR3 is 13 amino acids long. Germline lookup yields CDR1 SGHAT and CDR2 FQNNGV. V lost 5 bases and J lost 10, with 17 bases in between. In nucleotides, the CDR3 is TGTGCCAGCAGCCCCACAGGGATATTGCTAGCTTTCTTT. It yields the protein CASSPTGILLAFF. The full variable domain, with the rest looked up from reference TRBV11-2 and TRBJ1-1, is EAGVAQSPRYKIIEKRQSVAFWCNPISGHATLYWYQQILGQGPKLLIQFQNNGVVDDSQLPKDRFSAERLKGVDSTLKIQPAKLEDSAVYLCASSPTGILLAFFGQGTRLTVV.

This clonotype was detected only a few times. This rearrangement joins TRBV27 to TRBJ1-5; D gene uncertain. CDR1 and CDR2 from the germline V gene are MNHEY and SMNVEV (reference sequence). CDR3 size: 16 residues. Trimming took 5 bases from V and 4 from J, leaving 18 bases between them. The CDR3 nucleotides are TGTGCCAGCAGTCCCCTGGTAAAACCGAGTAATCAGCCCCAGCATTTT. This gives the protein CASSPLVKPSNQPQHF.

This clonotype was counted ten times or more. The V and J genes are TRBV6-5 and TRBJ2-4; D remains ambiguous. The germline V gene has CDR1 MNHEY and CDR2 SVGAGI. Trimming took 9 bases from V and 0 from J, leaving 6 bases between them. The CDR3 spans 12 residues. This CDR3 reads CASRTAKNIQYF. For the CDR3, the DNA is TGTGCCAGTCGGACAGCCAAAAACATTCAGTACTTC.

This clonotype appeared a few times. The rearrangement links TRBV10-3 to TRBJ2-3; 7 bases align to TRBD1. CDR3 length: 15 amino acids. Germline-derived CDR1 and CDR2 are ENHRY and SYGVKD. With V trimmed by 11 bases and J by 0 bases, 11 bases remained unmatched. This CDR3 reads CASKGAFYSTDTQYF. The CDR3 nucleotides are TGTGCCTCGAAGGGGGCATTCTATAGCACAGATACGCAGTATTTT.

The chain links TRBV5-1 to TRBJ1-1, with D uncertain. V was cut by 0 bases and J by 2 bases, with 8 bases left in between. Looked up from germline, CDR1 is SGHRS and CDR2 is YFSETQ. The CDR3 runs to 14 residues. CDR3 loop: CASSLETPNTEAFF. The CDR3 DNA reads TGCGCCAGCAGCTTGGAGACACCCAACACTGAAGCTTTCTTT.

Comments on this clonotype: The junction departs from the called germline gene at one end, perhaps through a read error. This chain joins TRBV30 and TRBJ2-1, with a possible D match to TRBD2 (6 bases). This CDR3 has 12 residues. CDR1 and CDR2 from the germline V gene are GTSNPN and SVGIG (reference sequence). The CDR3 DNA reads as TGTTCCTGGAGTGGCCAGGGAGGTGAGCAGTTCTTC. This encodes CSWSGQGGEQFF.

The J gene is TRBJ1-2, the V gene TRBV20-1; D not resolved. Trimming left V 4 bases short and J 8 bases short, with 14 bases between. The CDR3 runs 12 residues. The V gene's germline CDR1 is DFQATT and CDR2 SNEGSKA (reference sequence). The CDR3 nucleotides are TGCAGTGCTACCCTTCCGGTCCGGGGCTACACCTTC. Its protein is CSATLPVRGYTF.